The next 9 T cell receptor beta chains were all read from a single sample in a study of regulatory T cells in long-lasting Graves disease. TCR beta libraries were built with iRepertoire HTBI primers and Arm-PCR of CDR3 regions. TCRdb passed the multiplex PCR reads through MiXCR, listing each CDR3 protein once. The table shows a few hundred thousand distinct CDR3 sequences, with approximately 13% occurring only once. Documented time point: newly diagnosed GD, antithyroid drugs for less than 3 months. The TCR library was prepared using RNA isolated from PBMCs. This sample was also put to use in a study of T cells in Graves' hyperthyroidism and ophthalmopathy.

Sequencing used peripheral blood mononuclear cells (PBMCs), obtained at new diagnosis, from a patient treated with antithyroid drugs. The receptor set was obtained from a man aged 30 to 45 with Graves disease.

This clonotype was detected ten times or more. The V call is TRBV6-1, the J call TRBJ2-5; D ambiguous. Between the trimmed V and J ends, which lost 5 bases and 5 bases, there was a span of 12 bases. The CDR3 is 13 amino acids. Germline CDR1 reads MNHNS; CDR2 reads SASEGT. CDR3: CASSIGWSETQYF. The DNA of the CDR3 is TGTGCCAGCAGTATCGGGTGGAGTGAGACCCAGTACTTC.

This clonotype was picked up many times. The DNA of the CDR3 is TGTGCCAGCAGCGTAGGGAGACAAGCCACTGAAGCTTTCTTT. Its translation is CASSVGRQATEAFF. J is TRBJ1-1 and V is TRBV9; unclear D gene. Deletions cut 0 bases from V and 4 bases from J, with 10 bases between. The germline CDR1 and CDR2 sequences are SGDLS and YYNGEE. The CDR3 runs 14 residues.

This rearrangement joins TRBV5-1 to TRBJ2-3, with 7 bases that match TRBD2. This CDR3 is 13 amino acids long. From germline, CDR1 is SGHRS and CDR2 YFSETQ. Germline trimming cut 6 bases from V and 3 bases from J; bases unmatched to any gene: 4. As DNA, the CDR3 is TGCGCCAGCAAACGGGGGGAGACAGATACGCAGTATTTT. Its translation is CASKRGETDTQYF.

This clonotype was seen many times. The chain is built from TRBV10-3 and TRBJ2-7, with a tentative D call TRBD2 (6 bases). Germline CDR1 and CDR2: ENHRY and SYGVKD. V lost 8 bases and J 3 bases, leaving 11 bases between the germline ends. The CDR3 is 12 amino acids. Written as DNA, the CDR3 is TGTGCCATCGGCGGAGGGAACTACGAGCAGTACTTC. This encodes CAIGGGNYEQYF.

The chain joins TRBV12-3 or TRBV12-4 to TRBJ2-7; TRBD1 matches 8 bases. The V segment lost 10 bases and the J segment 5 bases; nucleotides outside the gene matches: 4. The CDR3 consists of 11 residues. CDR3 nucleotide sequence: TGTGCCATCCGACAGGGGAACGAGCAGTACTTC. This gives the protein CAIRQGNEQYF.

The CDR3 coding sequence is TGTGCCAGCAGTTTTCCCCGAGCGGGAGATCCAGATACGCAGTATTTT. The encoded protein is CASSFPRAGDPDTQYF. The genes are TRBV12-3 or TRBV12-4 and TRBJ2-3, with 8 nucleotides matching TRBD2. V gave up 3 bases and J gave up 4 bases; unmatched junction bases: 9. The CDR3 length is 16 residues.

This clonotype was seen at least ten times. The rearrangement uses TRBV24-1 and TRBJ2-1, with D perhaps assigned TRBD1 or TRBD2 (5 bases each). Germline V gives CDR1 KGHDR, CDR2 SFDVKD. V was shortened by 6 bases and J by 6 bases, with 17 bases between the two germline ends. The CDR3 covers 15 residues. DNA for the CDR3: TGTGCCACCAGTCACCGGGAAAGGGGCACCAATGAGCAGTTCTTC. Its protein is CATSHRERGTNEQFF.

The table lists this clonotype with a count of one. The chain has TRBV10-3 and TRBJ2-7; 10 nucleotides match TRBD1. V dropped 8 bases and J dropped 6; count of bases not matched to a gene: 10. The CDR3 totals 14 residues. CDR1 and CDR2 (germline): ENHRY, SYGVKD. In nucleotides, the CDR3 is TGTGCCATCGGGGCCGGGACAGGGGTGAGCGAGCAGTACTTC. Its protein is CAIGAGTGVSEQYF.

The V and J genes are TRBV5-1 and TRBJ2-7; 9 bases align to TRBD2. Trimming removed 0 bases from V and 4 bases from J; junction bases left unmatched: 11. The CDR3 totals 17 residues. From germline, CDR1 is SGHRS and CDR2 YFSETQ. In nucleotides, the CDR3 is TGCGCCAGCAGCTTGGGGCGGCTAGCGGGATTGGGATACGAGCAGTACTTC. Its protein is CASSLGRLAGLGYEQYF.